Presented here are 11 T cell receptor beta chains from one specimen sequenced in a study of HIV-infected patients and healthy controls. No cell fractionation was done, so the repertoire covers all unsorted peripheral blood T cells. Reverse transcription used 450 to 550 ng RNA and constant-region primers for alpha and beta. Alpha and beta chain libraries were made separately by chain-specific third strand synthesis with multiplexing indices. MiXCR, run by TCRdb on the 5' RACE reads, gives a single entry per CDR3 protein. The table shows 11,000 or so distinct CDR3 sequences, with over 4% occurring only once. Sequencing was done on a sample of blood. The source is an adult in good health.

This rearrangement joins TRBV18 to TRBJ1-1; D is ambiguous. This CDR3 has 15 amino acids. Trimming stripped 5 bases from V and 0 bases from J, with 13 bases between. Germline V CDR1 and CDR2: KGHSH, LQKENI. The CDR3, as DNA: TGTGCCAGCTCAAGTGGGCGAGGGATGAACACTGAAGCTTTCTTT. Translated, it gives CASSSGRGMNTEAFF.

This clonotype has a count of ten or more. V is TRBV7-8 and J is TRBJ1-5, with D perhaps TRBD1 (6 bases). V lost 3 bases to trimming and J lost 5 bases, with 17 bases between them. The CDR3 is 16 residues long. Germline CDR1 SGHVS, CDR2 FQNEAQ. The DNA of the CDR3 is TGTGCCAGCAGCTTGGGGACGCCGGGGGGGCATCAGCCCCAGCATTTT. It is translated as CASSLGTPGGHQPQHF. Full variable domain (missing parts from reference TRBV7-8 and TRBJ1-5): GAGVSQSPRYKVAKRGQDVALRCDPISGHVSLFWYQQALGQGPEFLTYFQNEAQLDKSGLPSDRFFAERPEGSVSTLKIQRTQQEDSAVYLCASSLGTPGGHQPQHFGDGTRLSIL.

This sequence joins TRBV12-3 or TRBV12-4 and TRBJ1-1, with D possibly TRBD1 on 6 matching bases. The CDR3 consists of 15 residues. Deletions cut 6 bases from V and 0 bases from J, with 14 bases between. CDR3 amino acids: CASRTDRVMNTEAFF. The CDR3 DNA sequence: TGTGCCAGCAGAACGGACAGAGTCATGAACACTGAAGCTTTCTTT.

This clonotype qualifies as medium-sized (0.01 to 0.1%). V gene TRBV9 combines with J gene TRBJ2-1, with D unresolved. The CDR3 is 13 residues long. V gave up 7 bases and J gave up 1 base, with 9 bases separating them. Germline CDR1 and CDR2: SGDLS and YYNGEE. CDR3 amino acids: CASASQSYNEQFF. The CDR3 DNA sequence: TGTGCCAGCGCGAGTCAGTCCTACAATGAGCAGTTCTTC.

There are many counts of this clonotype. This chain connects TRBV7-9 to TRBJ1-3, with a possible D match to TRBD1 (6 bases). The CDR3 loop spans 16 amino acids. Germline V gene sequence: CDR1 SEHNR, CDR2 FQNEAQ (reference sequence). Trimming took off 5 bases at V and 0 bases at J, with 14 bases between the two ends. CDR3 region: CASSPATGHSGNTIYF. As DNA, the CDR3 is TGTGCCAGCAGCCCCGCGACAGGCCACTCTGGAAACACCATATATTTT.

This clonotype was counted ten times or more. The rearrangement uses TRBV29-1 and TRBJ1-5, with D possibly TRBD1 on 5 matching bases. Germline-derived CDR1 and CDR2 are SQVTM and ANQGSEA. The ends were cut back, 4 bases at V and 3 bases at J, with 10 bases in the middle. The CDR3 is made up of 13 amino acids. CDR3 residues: CSVGTGLNQPQHF. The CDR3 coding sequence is TGCAGCGTTGGTACAGGACTCAATCAGCCCCAGCATTTT.

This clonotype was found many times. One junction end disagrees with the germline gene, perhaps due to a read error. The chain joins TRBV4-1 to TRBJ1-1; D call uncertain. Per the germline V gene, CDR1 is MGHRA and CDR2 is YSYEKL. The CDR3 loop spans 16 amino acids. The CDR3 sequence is CASNQAPRTMNTEAFF. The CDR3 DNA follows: TGCGCCAGCAACCAAGCCCCCCGGACCATGAACACTGAAGCTTTCTTT.

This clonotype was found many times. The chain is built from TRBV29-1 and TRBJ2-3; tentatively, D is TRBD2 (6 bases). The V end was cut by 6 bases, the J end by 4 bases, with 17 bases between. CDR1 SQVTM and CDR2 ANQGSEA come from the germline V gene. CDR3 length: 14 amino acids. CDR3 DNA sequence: TGCAGCGTCGACGCCGGGGGTATCGCAGATACGCAGTATTTT. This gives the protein CSVDAGGIADTQYF.

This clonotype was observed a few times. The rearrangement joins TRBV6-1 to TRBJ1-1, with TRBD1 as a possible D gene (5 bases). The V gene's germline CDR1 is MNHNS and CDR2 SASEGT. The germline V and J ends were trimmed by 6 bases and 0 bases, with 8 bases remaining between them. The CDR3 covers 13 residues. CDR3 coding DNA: TGTGCCAGCAGGGCGACAGTGAACACTGAAGCTTTCTTT. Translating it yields CASRATVNTEAFF.

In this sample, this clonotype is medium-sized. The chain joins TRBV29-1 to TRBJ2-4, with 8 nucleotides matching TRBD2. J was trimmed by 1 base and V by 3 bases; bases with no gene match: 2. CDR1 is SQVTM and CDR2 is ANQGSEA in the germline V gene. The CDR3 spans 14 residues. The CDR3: CSVDSGGAKNIQYF. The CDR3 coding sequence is TGCAGCGTTGACAGCGGGGGTGCCAAAAACATTCAGTACTTC.

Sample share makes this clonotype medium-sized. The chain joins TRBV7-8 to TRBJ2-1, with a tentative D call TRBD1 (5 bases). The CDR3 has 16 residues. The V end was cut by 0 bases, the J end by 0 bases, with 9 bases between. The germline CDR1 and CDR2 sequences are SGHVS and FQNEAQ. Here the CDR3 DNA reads TGTGCCAGCAGCTTAGCGCTAGGGGACTCCTACAATGAGCAGTTCTTC. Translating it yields CASSLALGDSYNEQFF.